A single sample is the source of the 31 T cell receptor beta chains below, sequenced in a study of CXCR3-negative and CXCR3-positive naive CD8 T cells. TRB cDNA was prepared as libraries by UMI-labeled 5' RACE. TCRdb reprocessed the 5' RACE reads and reports one entry per CDR3 protein, with no DNA. Listed are 130,000 or so distinct CDR3 sequences; approximately 0.5% falls within the top ten. The material sequenced was naive CXCR3- CD8+ T cells from blood. Subset indicated: CD45RO-CCR7+CD27+CD95- naive CD8+ T cells lacking CXCR3 (TNR3-). These receptors were taken from a human donor in good health. Some clones in this sample may be carry-over from other donors' samples.

The J gene is TRBJ1-1, the V gene TRBV20-1. Germline-derived CDR1 and CDR2 are DFQATT and SNEGSKA (reference sequence). The CDR3 runs 13 residues. CDR3 sequence reads: CSAVRGMNTEAFF.

The gene calls are TRBV24-1 and TRBJ2-3; the TCRdb call, TRBD1, lacks DNA for checking. Germline values: CDR1 KGHDR, CDR2 SFDVKD. The CDR3 runs to 15 residues. Here the CDR3 reads CATSDRGEVADTQYF.

V usage is TRBV18 and J usage is TRBJ2-3; lacking DNA, the TRBD2 call made by TCRdb goes unchecked. Germline V lookup: CDR1 KGHSH, CDR2 LQKENI. The CDR3 sequence is 14 residues long. CDR3 in amino acids: CASSPPSQTDTQYF.

The chain employs TRBV28 and TRBJ2-5; lacking DNA, the TRBD1 call made by TCRdb goes unchecked. This CDR3 region has 13 residues. CDR1 is MDHEN, CDR2 SYDVKM, per germline. CDR3: CASRGLGQETQYF.

The chain links TRBV2 to TRBJ2-5; the TCRdb call, TRBD1, lacks DNA for checking. This CDR3 spans 15 amino acids. Germline loops: CDR1 SNHLY, CDR2 FYNNEI. This chain's CDR3 is CASSWTGVGQETQYF.

The chain has TRBV3-1 and TRBJ2-2; as DNA is missing, the TRBD2 call by TCRdb cannot be tested. Germline loops: CDR1 LGHDT, CDR2 YNNKEL (reference sequence). The CDR3 length is 16 residues. The CDR3 reads CASSQDPGLAHGELFF.

The chain combines TRBV14 with TRBJ1-1; TCRdb reports TRBD1, a call that lacks DNA to check it against. Germline lookup yields CDR1 SGHDN and CDR2 FVKESK. CDR3 length equals 17 residues. This chain's CDR3 is CASSQATLLQDGTEAFF.

V and J are TRBV13 and TRBJ2-7; no DNA is available, so the TRBD2 call from TCRdb remains unchecked. In germline, CDR1 is PRHDT, CDR2 FYEKMQ (reference sequence). The CDR3 runs to 14 residues. CDR3: CASSFGRAEYEQYF.

J is TRBJ2-3 and V is TRBV20-1; lacking DNA, the TRBD1 call made by TCRdb goes unchecked. CDR1 and CDR2 from the germline V gene are DFQATT and SNEGSKA (reference sequence). The CDR3 is made up of 14 amino acids. The CDR3 region is CSARGGPGADTQYF.

V is TRBV4-1 and J is TRBJ1-5. CDR3 length: 14 amino acids. In germline, CDR1 is MGHRA, CDR2 YSYEKL. The CDR3 sequence: CASSPATGNQPQHF.

The rearrangement joins TRBV7-6 to TRBJ2-7; TCRdb indicates TRBD1, and absent DNA this call remains unverified. The germline V gene has CDR1 SGHVS and CDR2 FNYEAQ. The CDR3 spans 14 residues. The CDR3 loop is CASSLGGRSYEQYF.

V usage is TRBV7-9 and J usage is TRBJ2-1; without DNA, the TCRdb call of TRBD1 cannot be checked. The CDR3 spans 18 residues. Germline CDR1 is SEHNR and CDR2 is FQNEAQ (reference sequence). This chain's CDR3 is CASSLPSRTGIQYNEQFF.

This rearrangement joins TRBV28 to TRBJ1-1; the D call from TCRdb, TRBD1, cannot be confirmed without DNA. Germline CDR1 and CDR2: MDHEN and SYDVKM. There are 17 residues in the CDR3. This CDR3 is CASRIGLAGGLNTEAFF.

CDR3 sequence: CSVDGGLGLDNEQFF. The chain is built from TRBV29-1 and TRBJ2-1; TCRdb selects TRBD1, and the lack of DNA leaves this call unchecked. Germline V lookup: CDR1 SQVTM, CDR2 ANQGSEA. The CDR3 runs 15 residues.

CDR3: CAISESGTGNGMTEAFF. This chain uses TRBV10-3 with TRBJ1-1; TCRdb gives TRBD1 as the D gene, but with no DNA this cannot be confirmed. This CDR3 has 17 residues. The germline gives CDR1 ENHRY, CDR2 SYGVKD.

The chain carries TRBV12-3 or TRBV12-4 and TRBJ1-1; TCRdb outputs TRBD1, but without DNA this stays unchecked. CDR3 length: 13 residues. CDR3 region: CASSQGATPEAFF.

The genes are TRBV6-1 and TRBJ2-7; TCRdb proposes TRBD2, but this gene call is untestable without DNA. The CDR3 loop spans 14 amino acids. Per the germline V gene, CDR1 is MNHNS and CDR2 is SASEGT. CDR3 in amino acids: CASSAHRRDYEQYF.

The V and J genes are TRBV6-2 or TRBV6-3 and TRBJ2-7; TCRdb calls TRBD1, which cannot be checked without DNA. The CDR3 runs to 13 residues. CDR1 is MNHEY, CDR2 SVGEGT, per germline. The CDR3: CASSWGPGYEQYF.

The gene calls are TRBV7-9 and TRBJ2-1. Germline V gene sequence: CDR1 SEHNR, CDR2 FQNEAQ (reference sequence). The length of the CDR3 is 11 residues. Here the CDR3 reads CASSFANEQFF.

The rearrangement links TRBV7-8 to TRBJ2-1; TCRdb outputs TRBD1, but without DNA this stays unchecked. This CDR3 is 16 amino acids long. Germline lookup yields CDR1 SGHVS and CDR2 FQNEAQ. The CDR3 spells CASSFLGTGVYNEQFF. Full variable domain (rest looked up from reference TRBV7-8 and TRBJ2-1): GAGVSQSPRYKVAKRGQDVALRCDPISGHVSLFWYQQALGQGPEFLTYFQNEAQLDKSGLPSDRFFAERPEGSVSTLKIQRTQQEDSAVYLCASSFLGTGVYNEQFFGPGTRLTVL.

The chain joins TRBV29-1 to TRBJ1-2. This CDR3 is built from 11 residues. Germline CDR1 SQVTM, CDR2 ANQGSEA. CDR3 sequence: CSVEGSYGYTF.

V gene TRBV20-1 combines with J gene TRBJ1-1; the TCRdb call, TRBD1, lacks DNA for checking. Germline V CDR1 and CDR2: DFQATT, SNEGSKA (reference sequence). The CDR3 runs 12 residues. The CDR3 loop is CSARTGDTEAFF.

The chain uses TRBV27 and TRBJ2-3; no DNA is available, so the TRBD1 call from TCRdb remains unchecked. This CDR3 comprises 12 residues. CDR1 MNHEY and CDR2 SMNVEV come from the germline V gene (reference sequence). The CDR3 region is CAGGQNPDTQYF.

This sequence joins TRBV28 and TRBJ2-7; the TCRdb D gene call, TRBD1, has no DNA to confirm it. The germline CDR1 and CDR2 sequences are MDHEN and SYDVKM. The CDR3 is 15 residues long. CDR3 region: CASSAAGRGHYEQYF.

The chain recombines TRBV10-3 with TRBJ2-3. The CDR3 covers 12 residues. Germline CDR1 ENHRY, CDR2 SYGVKD. CDR3 region: CAISESWDTQYF.

The V call is TRBV5-1, the J call TRBJ2-1; TCRdb reports TRBD1, a call that lacks DNA to check it against. The CDR3 spans 15 residues. Germline assignment: CDR1 SGHRS and CDR2 YFSETQ. The CDR3 protein is CASSDEGQGVYEQFF.

The rearrangement joins TRBV2 to TRBJ2-6; TCRdb selects TRBD2, and the lack of DNA leaves this call unchecked. The length of the CDR3 is 18 residues. Germline loops: CDR1 SNHLY, CDR2 FYNNEI. The CDR3 reads CASSEGRGLSTGANVLTF.

V gene TRBV18 combines with J gene TRBJ2-2. This CDR3 contains 15 residues. CDR1 is KGHSH and CDR2 is LQKENI in the germline V gene. CDR3 amino acids: CASSPERAHTGELFF. The full variable domain, in which reference TRBV18 and TRBJ2-2 provide the parts outside the CDR3, is NAGVMQNPRHLVRRRGQEARLRCSPMKGHSHVYWYRQLPEEGLKFMVYLQKENIIDESGMPKERFSAEFPKEGPSILRIQQVVRGDSAAYFCASSPERAHTGELFFGEGSRLTVL.

The CDR3 loop is CSTLVSYGYTF. The rearrangement links TRBV29-1 to TRBJ1-2. CDR3 size: 11 residues. Germline V gene sequence: CDR1 SQVTM, CDR2 ANQGSEA.

The rearrangement links TRBV7-6 to TRBJ1-1; TCRdb lists TRBD1, though no DNA is available to test this call. Germline V lookup: CDR1 SGHVS, CDR2 FNYEAQ. The CDR3 length is 16 residues. CDR3 residues: CASSLGTGDRATEAFF.

The chain employs TRBV19 and TRBJ1-1. CDR1 is LNHDA and CDR2 is SQIVND in the germline V gene (reference sequence). The CDR3 is 13 amino acids. The CDR3 is CASNQDGNTEAFF.